A single sample is the source of the 4 T cell receptor beta chains below, sequenced in a study of blood T cell repertoires in COVID-19. TCRdb's copy holds only in-frame clones and misses some; the assay was immunoSEQ multiplex PCR. The repertoire holds about 47,000 clones, with about 81% as singletons. The material sequenced was peripheral blood. The source is a man in his fifties with acute or convalescent COVID-19.

The V call is TRBV23-1, the J call TRBJ2-3; D is unresolved. TRBV23-1 is treated as an ORF (open reading frame) with a function not yet certain. V lost 3 bases to trimming and J lost 6 bases, with 16 bases between them. The CDR3 sequence is 15 residues long. In nucleotides, the CDR3 is TGCGCCAGCAGTCAGTTTAATCTTGCTGGCGATACGCAGTATTTT. It is translated as CASSQFNLAGDTQYF.

The genes are TRBV10-2 and TRBJ2-1; TRBD2 matches at 8 bases. Germline trimming cut 2 bases from V and 2 bases from J; bases unmatched to any gene: 5. From germline, CDR1 is WSHSY and CDR2 SAAADI. This CDR3 spans 16 amino acids. The CDR3 DNA is TGCGCCAGCAGTGAGGATGTAGCGGGAACCTACAATGAGCAGTTCTTC. Amino acid sequence: CASSEDVAGTYNEQFF.

This clone was counted only a few times. The V and J genes are TRBV7-8 and TRBJ2-1, with D possibly being TRBD1 (7 bases). The V end lost 3 bases, the J end lost 0 bases, and 9 bases lay between the germline ends. The length of the CDR3 is 15 residues. The germline CDR1 and CDR2 sequences are SGHVS and FQNEAQ. The CDR3 DNA is TGTGCCAGCAGCTTTCAGGGGGGCTCCTACAATGAGCAGTTCTTC. This translates into CASSFQGGSYNEQFF.

The gene calls are TRBV18 and TRBJ1-5; D is unclear. V lost 2 bases and J 4 bases, leaving 12 bases between the germline ends. Germline V lookup: CDR1 KGHSH, CDR2 LQKENI. The CDR3 is 15 residues long. This CDR3 is CASSPGVGQNQPQHF. The CDR3 DNA is TGTGCCAGCTCACCAGGCGTGGGCCAGAATCAGCCCCAGCATTTT.